Presented here are 27 T cell receptor beta chains from one specimen sequenced in a study of response to subunit inactivated influenza vaccine. One entry per CDR3 protein results from TCRdb running MiXCR on the RT-PCR reads. The sample has about 160,000 distinct CDR3 sequences; approximately 12% are singletons. Sequenced here: CD8+ T cells sorted from PBMCs, sampled about 24 months after vaccination. These receptors were obtained from a man aged 45 to 75 who received an inactivated influenza vaccine.

This clonotype was seen a few times. V and J are TRBV20-1 and TRBJ1-1; maybe TRBD1 (6 bases). This CDR3 has 17 residues. The V gene lost 5 bases and the J gene lost 0 bases, with 22 bases spanning the gap. Germline V gene sequence: CDR1 DFQATT, CDR2 SNEGSKA (reference sequence). CDR3 bases: TGCAGTGCTTTACAGGGTCTGCCCTTGATGATGAACACTGAAGCTTTCTTT. Residues: CSALQGLPLMMNTEAFF.

This clonotype was recorded a few times. This chain connects TRBV9 to TRBJ2-1, with 9 bases identical to TRBD2. J gave up 7 bases and V 1 base, and 6 bases lay outside the gene matches. CDR1 and CDR2 from the germline V gene are SGDLS and YYNGEE. This CDR3 region has 15 residues. As DNA, the CDR3 is TGTGCCAGCAGCGTATTCAGCGGGGGGAATAATGAGCAGTTCTTC. Translating gives CASSVFSGGNNEQFF.

The chain carries TRBV28 and TRBJ2-5; D is unresolved. V gave up 6 bases and J gave up 1 base, with 9 bases separating them. Germline assignment: CDR1 MDHEN and CDR2 SYDVKM. The CDR3 is 13 amino acids. The CDR3 DNA sequence: TGTGCCAGCAGATCCCCAGCCCAAGAGACCCAGTACTTC. Its protein is CASRSPAQETQYF. Complete variable domain (other parts from reference TRBV28 and TRBJ2-5): DVKVTQSSRYLVKRTGEKVFLECVQDMDHENMFWYRQDPGLGLRLIYFSYDVKMKEKGDIPEGYSVSREKKERFSLILESASTNQTSMYLCASRSPAQETQYFGPGTRLLVL.

This clonotype was seen ten or more times. The rearrangement links TRBV30 to TRBJ2-7; 8 bases map to TRBD2. The CDR3 has 12 amino acids. The V gene's germline CDR1 is GTSNPN and CDR2 SVGIG (reference sequence). The V and J ends lost 1 base and 12 bases, in that order; junction bases with no gene match: 8. CDR3 sequence reads: CAWSAEGLALYF. DNA for the CDR3: TGTGCCTGGAGTGCAGAAGGACTAGCTTTGTACTTC.

This clonotype was observed at least ten times. The V call is TRBV5-1, the J call TRBJ2-2; 7 bases map to TRBD2. The V segment lost 7 bases and the J segment 4 bases; nucleotides outside the gene matches: 4. The germline CDR1 and CDR2 sequences are SGHRS and YFSETQ. The CDR3 length is 13 residues. DNA for the CDR3: TGCGCCAGCGCGGGGGATCGCACCGGGGAGCTGTTTTTT. Its protein is CASAGDRTGELFF.

The sample holds a few counts of this clonotype. V is TRBV27 and J is TRBJ2-1; 7 nucleotides match TRBD2. V lost 6 bases, J lost 6 bases, and 14 bases stayed unmatched. Germline V lookup: CDR1 MNHEY, CDR2 SMNVEV (reference sequence). This CDR3 has 16 residues. This CDR3 reads CASSPLGGSSPNEQFF. DNA of the CDR3: TGTGCCAGCAGCCCCTTAGGCGGGAGTAGTCCCAATGAGCAGTTCTTC.

This clonotype was detected many times. The chain uses TRBV24-1 and TRBJ2-1; TRBD1 is a possible D gene (5 bases). V was cut by 6 bases and J by 2 bases, with 10 bases left in between. Germline values: CDR1 KGHDR, CDR2 SFDVKD. This CDR3 has 14 amino acids. The CDR3 DNA reads as TGTGCCACCAGTACCAGGGAACCCTACAATGAGCAGTTCTTC. Translation gives CATSTREPYNEQFF.

This chain connects TRBV15 to TRBJ1-1; D is perhaps TRBD1 (6 bases). Trimming removed 6 bases at V and 4 bases at J, with 15 bases between. The CDR3 contains 14 residues. Germline CDR1 and CDR2: LNHNV and YYDKDF (reference sequence). In nucleotides, the CDR3 is TGTGCCACCAGAGAGGTAGGAGGGGGCACTGAAGCTTTCTTT. It specifies CATREVGGGTEAFF.

This clonotype was seen ten or more times. The germline gene is not matched at one end of the junction; a read error may be the cause. The chain couples TRBV9 to TRBJ1-1; D remains unclear. Germline CDR1 SGDLS, CDR2 YYNGEE. The CDR3 has 11 residues. CDR3 DNA sequence: TGCGCCAGCAGCGAGGGCACTGAAGCTTTCTTT. Residues: CASSEGTEAFF.

The chain couples TRBV2 to TRBJ1-1, with 9 bases fitting TRBD1. J gave up 0 bases and V 1 base, and 3 bases lay outside the gene matches. CDR1 is SNHLY and CDR2 is FYNNEI in the germline V gene. The length of the CDR3 is 16 residues. The CDR3 DNA reads as TGTGCCAGCAGTGAAGGGACAGGGGCCTTGAACACTGAAGCTTTCTTT. Its protein product is CASSEGTGALNTEAFF.

This clonotype was recorded many times. The V call is TRBV14, the J call TRBJ1-5; tentative D call: TRBD1 (5 bases). The length of the CDR3 is 16 residues. V was clipped by 0 bases and J by 4 bases, with 13 bases between them. Germline CDR1 SGHDN, CDR2 FVKESK. CDR3 residues: CASSQEGRGFNQPQHF. For the CDR3, the DNA is TGTGCCAGCAGCCAAGAAGGCCGGGGGTTTAATCAGCCCCAGCATTTT.

In the case of this clonotype: A much larger clone differs by one base, so this may be a read error. This rearrangement joins TRBV6-5 to TRBJ2-3; perhaps TRBD2 as D (7 bases). The length of the CDR3 is 15 residues. Germline lookup yields CDR1 MNHEY and CDR2 SVGAGI. Trimming took 3 bases from V and 9 from J, leaving 19 bases between them. The chain's CDR3 is CASSYERGARETQYF. DNA for the CDR3: TGTGCCAGCAGTTATGAACGGGGGGCAAGAGAGACGCAGTATTTT.

The chain uses TRBV4-1 and TRBJ1-1; TRBD1 might be the D (5 bases). CDR1 and CDR2 (germline): MGHRA, YSYEKL. V was shortened by 2 bases and J by 8 bases, with 12 bases between the two germline ends. The CDR3 runs 13 residues. The CDR3: CASSQPPGLEAFF. The CDR3, as DNA: TGCGCCAGCAGCCAACCTCCGGGACTCGAAGCTTTCTTT.

This clonotype was seen repeatedly, ten times or more. This chain joins TRBV7-8 and TRBJ2-1; perhaps D is TRBD1 or TRBD2 (5 bases each). Germline V gives CDR1 SGHVS, CDR2 FQNEAQ. There are 14 residues in the CDR3. Deletions cut 2 bases from V and 7 bases from J, with 12 bases between. The CDR3 bases are TGTGCCAGCAGCTTATTTCGGGGCTCGAATGAGCAGTTCTTC. It encodes CASSLFRGSNEQFF. The whole variable domain, remainder taken from reference TRBV7-8 and TRBJ2-1, is GAGVSQSPRYKVAKRGQDVALRCDPISGHVSLFWYQQALGQGPEFLTYFQNEAQLDKSGLPSDRFFAERPEGSVSTLKIQRTQQEDSAVYLCASSLFRGSNEQFFGPGTRLTVL.

As concerns this clonotype: A read error is possible here, since a much larger clone lies one base away. The rearrangement joins TRBV5-8 to TRBJ2-1; D is unclear. The CDR3 is 12 residues long. Between the trimmed V and J ends, which lost 1 base and 8 bases, there was a span of 7 bases. Germline lookup yields CDR1 SGHTS and CDR2 YDEGEE. The chain's CDR3 is CASSLMGYEQFF. The CDR3 coding sequence is TGTGCCAGCAGCTTGATGGGCTATGAGCAGTTCTTC.

The gene calls are TRBV4-3 and TRBJ2-1, with D tentatively TRBD1 or TRBD2 (5 bases each). There are 14 residues in the CDR3. V gave up 0 bases and J gave up 7 bases, with 10 bases separating them. CDR1 is LGHNA and CDR2 is YSLEER in the germline V gene. The CDR3 region has the DNA TGCGCCAGCAGCCAAGATGGTGGGGGAAATGAGCAGTTCTTC. It is translated as CASSQDGGGNEQFF.

CDR3 nucleotide sequence: TGTGCCAGCAGCCCCCTGGACAGCTCAACTAATGAAAAACTGTTTTTT. Encoded protein: CASSPLDSSTNEKLFF. The rearrangement joins TRBV4-2 to TRBJ1-4, with a weak D call TRBD1 (6 bases). CDR3 length: 16 residues. Trimming took off 4 bases at V and 0 bases at J, with 12 bases between the two ends. Germline CDR1 is LGHNA and CDR2 is YNFKEQ.

Note on this clonotype: A much larger clone lies a single base off, so this may be a read error. Because it lacks the conserved phenylalanine or tryptophan at the end, this CDR3 is likely a read error. The chain links TRBV13 to TRBJ2-3, with D uncertain. The CDR3 is 15 residues long. The germline V and J ends were trimmed by 3 bases and 0 bases, with 10 bases remaining between them. CDR1 and CDR2 (germline): PRHDT, FYEKMQ (reference sequence). The CDR3 coding sequence is TGTGCCAGCAGCTTGAACGGAGCCAGCACAGATACGCAGTATTCT. This codes for CASSLNGASTDTQYS.

Only a few counts were recorded for this clonotype. The gene calls are TRBV4-3 and TRBJ2-2; no clear D. Germline V gene sequence: CDR1 LGHNA, CDR2 YSLEER. The V end was cut by 0 bases, the J end by 5 bases, with 10 bases between. The CDR3 sequence is 15 residues long. Written as DNA, the CDR3 is TGCGCCAGCAGCCAAGATCCAAGGGTTACCGGGGAGCTGTTTTTT. Translating it yields CASSQDPRVTGELFF.

The V call is TRBV12-3 or TRBV12-4, the J call TRBJ1-6, with D possibly matching TRBD1 (5 bases). The CDR3 contains 15 residues. V lost 4 bases and J 3 bases, leaving 10 bases between the germline ends. CDR3 amino acids: CASSSGPNYNSPLHF. The CDR3 bases are TGTGCCAGCAGTTCGGGACCGAACTATAATTCACCCCTCCACTTT.

This clonotype was picked up a small number of times. The chain joins TRBV7-9 to TRBJ2-5; 10 nucleotides line up with TRBD2. CDR1 is SEHNR, CDR2 FQNEAQ, per germline (reference sequence). CDR3 length: 16 amino acids. The J segment lost 2 bases and the V segment lost 1 base, leaving 4 bases of the junction unmatched. The CDR3 here is CASSLGGLAVQETQYF. The CDR3 nucleotides read TGTGCCAGCAGCTTAGGTGGACTAGCGGTTCAAGAGACCCAGTACTTC.

The sample holds many counts of this clonotype. This chain connects TRBV9 to TRBJ1-6, with D unclear. The V end lost 1 base, the J end lost 6 bases, and 17 bases lay between the germline ends. The CDR3 contains 17 residues. Per the germline V gene, CDR1 is SGDLS and CDR2 is YYNGEE. For the CDR3, the DNA is TGTGCCAGCAGCGTATCTGCTGAGCCTCACCTTAATTCACCCCTCCACTTT. Residues: CASSVSAEPHLNSPLHF.

This clonotype was observed at least ten times. The chain employs TRBV27 and TRBJ2-2; D ambiguous. Germline V CDR1 and CDR2: MNHEY, SMNVEV (reference sequence). This CDR3 comprises 13 residues. V lost 0 bases and J 7 bases, leaving 6 bases between the germline ends. CDR3 coding DNA: TGTGCCAGCAGTTTATCGTATGGCGGGGAGCTGTTTTTT. As protein: CASSLSYGGELFF.

The chain employs TRBV4-2 and TRBJ2-2; TRBD1 matches 7 bases. The germline V gene has CDR1 LGHNA and CDR2 YNFKEQ. Trimming cost V 3 bases and J 7 bases; bases outside gene matches: 17. The CDR3 has 18 residues. The CDR3 DNA reads TGTGCCAGCAGCCACGTAGGACGCAGGGGGAATTACGGCGGGGAGCTGTTTTTT. It specifies CASSHVGRRGNYGGELFF.

V and J are TRBV5-1 and TRBJ2-1; D unclear. V dropped 4 bases and J dropped 7 bases, with 9 bases sitting between them. CDR3 length equals 12 residues. Germline lookup yields CDR1 SGHRS and CDR2 YFSETQ. CDR3 nucleotide sequence: TGCGCCAGCAGCCAGTTTAGTAATGAGCAGTTCTTC. It specifies CASSQFSNEQFF.

The chain employs TRBV13 and TRBJ2-7, with 9 bases that match TRBD2. With 5 bases clipped from V and 4 bases from J, the junction kept 15 bases outside the gene matches. Per the germline V gene, CDR1 is PRHDT and CDR2 is FYEKMQ (reference sequence). The CDR3 runs to 17 residues. The CDR3 sequence: CASSPGVAGVRGYEQYF. The CDR3 DNA reads TGTGCCAGCAGCCCCGGGGTAGCGGGAGTTCGAGGTTACGAGCAGTACTTC.

This clonotype was recorded many times. The genes are TRBV20-1 and TRBJ2-1; tentatively, D is TRBD2 (6 bases). The germline CDR1 and CDR2 sequences are DFQATT and SNEGSKA (reference sequence). CDR3 size: 13 residues. Deletions cut 7 bases from V and 3 bases from J, with 13 bases between. The CDR3 coding sequence is TGCAGTGGGCTTGCGGGGATCTACAATGAGCAGTTCTTC. Its protein product is CSGLAGIYNEQFF.